Sequencing of this T cell receptor beta chain was carried out in a study of T cells in Graves' hyperthyroidism and ophthalmopathy. Researchers amplified the TCR beta CDR3 regions from RNA transcripts. HTBI primers were the set used in a first-round RT-PCR of the TCR CDR3. TCRdb ran MiXCR on the multiplex PCR reads and lists one entry per CDR3 protein. The sample carries 750,000 to 900,000 distinct CDR3 sequences, over 35% recorded once. This CDR3 region has 13 residues. Germline CDR1 SQVTM, CDR2 ANQGSEA. V was pared by 4 bases and J by 3 bases, with 10 bases between. This clonotype was observed many times.

The chain recombines TRBV29-1 with TRBJ1-5, with D possibly matching TRBD1 (5 bases). Material: blood. The TCR originated in a man younger than 35 with Graves' hyperthyroidism. CDR3 loop: CSVVGGDNQPQHF. The CDR3 DNA reads as TGCAGCGTTGTGGGGGGAGACAATCAGCCCCAGCATTTT. Full variable domain (missing parts from reference TRBV29-1 and TRBJ1-5): SAVISQKPSRDICQRGTSLTIQCQVDSQVTMMFWYRQQPGQSLTLIATANQGSEATYESGFVIDKFPISRPNLTFSTLTVSNMSPEDSSIYLCSVVGGDNQPQHFGDGTRLSIL.